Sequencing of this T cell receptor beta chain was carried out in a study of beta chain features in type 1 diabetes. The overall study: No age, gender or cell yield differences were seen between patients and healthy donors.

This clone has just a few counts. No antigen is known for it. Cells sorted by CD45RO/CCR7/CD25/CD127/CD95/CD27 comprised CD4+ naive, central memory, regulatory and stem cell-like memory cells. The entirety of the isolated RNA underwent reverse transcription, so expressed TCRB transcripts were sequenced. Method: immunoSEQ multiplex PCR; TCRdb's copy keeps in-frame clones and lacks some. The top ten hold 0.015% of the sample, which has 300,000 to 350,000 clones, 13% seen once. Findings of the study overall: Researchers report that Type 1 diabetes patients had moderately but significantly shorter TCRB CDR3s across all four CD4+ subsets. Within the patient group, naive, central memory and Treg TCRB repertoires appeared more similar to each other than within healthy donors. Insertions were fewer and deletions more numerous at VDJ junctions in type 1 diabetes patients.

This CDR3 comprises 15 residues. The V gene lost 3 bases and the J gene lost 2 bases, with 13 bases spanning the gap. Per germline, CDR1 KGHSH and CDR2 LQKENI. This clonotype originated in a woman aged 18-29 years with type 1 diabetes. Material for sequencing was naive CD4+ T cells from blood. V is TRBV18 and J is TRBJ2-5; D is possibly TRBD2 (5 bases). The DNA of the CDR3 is TGTGCCAGCTCACCGAGTCTCCAGCGGCAAGAGACCCAGTACTTC. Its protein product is CASSPSLQRQETQYF.